The TCR beta chain described here comes from a study of blood T cell repertoires in COVID-19. At the level of the study: Spain, Italy and the United States supplied samples that represented acute and convalescent COVID-19. PBMCs, B-cell-depleted T cells, or T cells provided the cDNA or gDNA that made up the material.

Original data processing: For nucleated cells, counts were estimated from reference gene primer amplification. Method: immunoSEQ multiplex PCR; TCRdb's copy keeps in-frame clones and lacks some. V and J calls and clone size are those listed in that table; D and trimming were worked out from the DNA. The sample has about 160,000 clones, roughly 87% seen once. Specimen: peripheral blood. The receptor was derived from a woman in her sixties or seventies who had recovered from COVID-19.

This CDR3 is CASSWTSGNEQFF. For the CDR3, the DNA is TGTGCCAGCAGTTGGACTAGCGGTAATGAGCAGTTCTTC. The V gene is TRBV28, the J gene TRBJ2-1; the match to TRBD2 covers 10 bases. Germline V CDR1 and CDR2: MDHEN, SYDVKM. The CDR3 is 13 amino acids. V shed 4 bases, J shed 7 bases, and the junction held 1 base outside the gene matches. The complete variable domain, with remaining parts taken from reference TRBV28 and TRBJ2-1, reads DVKVTQSSRYLVKRTGEKVFLECVQDMDHENMFWYRQDPGLGLRLIYFSYDVKMKEKGDIPEGYSVSREKKERFSLILESASTNQTSMYLCASSWTSGNEQFFGPGTRLTVL.